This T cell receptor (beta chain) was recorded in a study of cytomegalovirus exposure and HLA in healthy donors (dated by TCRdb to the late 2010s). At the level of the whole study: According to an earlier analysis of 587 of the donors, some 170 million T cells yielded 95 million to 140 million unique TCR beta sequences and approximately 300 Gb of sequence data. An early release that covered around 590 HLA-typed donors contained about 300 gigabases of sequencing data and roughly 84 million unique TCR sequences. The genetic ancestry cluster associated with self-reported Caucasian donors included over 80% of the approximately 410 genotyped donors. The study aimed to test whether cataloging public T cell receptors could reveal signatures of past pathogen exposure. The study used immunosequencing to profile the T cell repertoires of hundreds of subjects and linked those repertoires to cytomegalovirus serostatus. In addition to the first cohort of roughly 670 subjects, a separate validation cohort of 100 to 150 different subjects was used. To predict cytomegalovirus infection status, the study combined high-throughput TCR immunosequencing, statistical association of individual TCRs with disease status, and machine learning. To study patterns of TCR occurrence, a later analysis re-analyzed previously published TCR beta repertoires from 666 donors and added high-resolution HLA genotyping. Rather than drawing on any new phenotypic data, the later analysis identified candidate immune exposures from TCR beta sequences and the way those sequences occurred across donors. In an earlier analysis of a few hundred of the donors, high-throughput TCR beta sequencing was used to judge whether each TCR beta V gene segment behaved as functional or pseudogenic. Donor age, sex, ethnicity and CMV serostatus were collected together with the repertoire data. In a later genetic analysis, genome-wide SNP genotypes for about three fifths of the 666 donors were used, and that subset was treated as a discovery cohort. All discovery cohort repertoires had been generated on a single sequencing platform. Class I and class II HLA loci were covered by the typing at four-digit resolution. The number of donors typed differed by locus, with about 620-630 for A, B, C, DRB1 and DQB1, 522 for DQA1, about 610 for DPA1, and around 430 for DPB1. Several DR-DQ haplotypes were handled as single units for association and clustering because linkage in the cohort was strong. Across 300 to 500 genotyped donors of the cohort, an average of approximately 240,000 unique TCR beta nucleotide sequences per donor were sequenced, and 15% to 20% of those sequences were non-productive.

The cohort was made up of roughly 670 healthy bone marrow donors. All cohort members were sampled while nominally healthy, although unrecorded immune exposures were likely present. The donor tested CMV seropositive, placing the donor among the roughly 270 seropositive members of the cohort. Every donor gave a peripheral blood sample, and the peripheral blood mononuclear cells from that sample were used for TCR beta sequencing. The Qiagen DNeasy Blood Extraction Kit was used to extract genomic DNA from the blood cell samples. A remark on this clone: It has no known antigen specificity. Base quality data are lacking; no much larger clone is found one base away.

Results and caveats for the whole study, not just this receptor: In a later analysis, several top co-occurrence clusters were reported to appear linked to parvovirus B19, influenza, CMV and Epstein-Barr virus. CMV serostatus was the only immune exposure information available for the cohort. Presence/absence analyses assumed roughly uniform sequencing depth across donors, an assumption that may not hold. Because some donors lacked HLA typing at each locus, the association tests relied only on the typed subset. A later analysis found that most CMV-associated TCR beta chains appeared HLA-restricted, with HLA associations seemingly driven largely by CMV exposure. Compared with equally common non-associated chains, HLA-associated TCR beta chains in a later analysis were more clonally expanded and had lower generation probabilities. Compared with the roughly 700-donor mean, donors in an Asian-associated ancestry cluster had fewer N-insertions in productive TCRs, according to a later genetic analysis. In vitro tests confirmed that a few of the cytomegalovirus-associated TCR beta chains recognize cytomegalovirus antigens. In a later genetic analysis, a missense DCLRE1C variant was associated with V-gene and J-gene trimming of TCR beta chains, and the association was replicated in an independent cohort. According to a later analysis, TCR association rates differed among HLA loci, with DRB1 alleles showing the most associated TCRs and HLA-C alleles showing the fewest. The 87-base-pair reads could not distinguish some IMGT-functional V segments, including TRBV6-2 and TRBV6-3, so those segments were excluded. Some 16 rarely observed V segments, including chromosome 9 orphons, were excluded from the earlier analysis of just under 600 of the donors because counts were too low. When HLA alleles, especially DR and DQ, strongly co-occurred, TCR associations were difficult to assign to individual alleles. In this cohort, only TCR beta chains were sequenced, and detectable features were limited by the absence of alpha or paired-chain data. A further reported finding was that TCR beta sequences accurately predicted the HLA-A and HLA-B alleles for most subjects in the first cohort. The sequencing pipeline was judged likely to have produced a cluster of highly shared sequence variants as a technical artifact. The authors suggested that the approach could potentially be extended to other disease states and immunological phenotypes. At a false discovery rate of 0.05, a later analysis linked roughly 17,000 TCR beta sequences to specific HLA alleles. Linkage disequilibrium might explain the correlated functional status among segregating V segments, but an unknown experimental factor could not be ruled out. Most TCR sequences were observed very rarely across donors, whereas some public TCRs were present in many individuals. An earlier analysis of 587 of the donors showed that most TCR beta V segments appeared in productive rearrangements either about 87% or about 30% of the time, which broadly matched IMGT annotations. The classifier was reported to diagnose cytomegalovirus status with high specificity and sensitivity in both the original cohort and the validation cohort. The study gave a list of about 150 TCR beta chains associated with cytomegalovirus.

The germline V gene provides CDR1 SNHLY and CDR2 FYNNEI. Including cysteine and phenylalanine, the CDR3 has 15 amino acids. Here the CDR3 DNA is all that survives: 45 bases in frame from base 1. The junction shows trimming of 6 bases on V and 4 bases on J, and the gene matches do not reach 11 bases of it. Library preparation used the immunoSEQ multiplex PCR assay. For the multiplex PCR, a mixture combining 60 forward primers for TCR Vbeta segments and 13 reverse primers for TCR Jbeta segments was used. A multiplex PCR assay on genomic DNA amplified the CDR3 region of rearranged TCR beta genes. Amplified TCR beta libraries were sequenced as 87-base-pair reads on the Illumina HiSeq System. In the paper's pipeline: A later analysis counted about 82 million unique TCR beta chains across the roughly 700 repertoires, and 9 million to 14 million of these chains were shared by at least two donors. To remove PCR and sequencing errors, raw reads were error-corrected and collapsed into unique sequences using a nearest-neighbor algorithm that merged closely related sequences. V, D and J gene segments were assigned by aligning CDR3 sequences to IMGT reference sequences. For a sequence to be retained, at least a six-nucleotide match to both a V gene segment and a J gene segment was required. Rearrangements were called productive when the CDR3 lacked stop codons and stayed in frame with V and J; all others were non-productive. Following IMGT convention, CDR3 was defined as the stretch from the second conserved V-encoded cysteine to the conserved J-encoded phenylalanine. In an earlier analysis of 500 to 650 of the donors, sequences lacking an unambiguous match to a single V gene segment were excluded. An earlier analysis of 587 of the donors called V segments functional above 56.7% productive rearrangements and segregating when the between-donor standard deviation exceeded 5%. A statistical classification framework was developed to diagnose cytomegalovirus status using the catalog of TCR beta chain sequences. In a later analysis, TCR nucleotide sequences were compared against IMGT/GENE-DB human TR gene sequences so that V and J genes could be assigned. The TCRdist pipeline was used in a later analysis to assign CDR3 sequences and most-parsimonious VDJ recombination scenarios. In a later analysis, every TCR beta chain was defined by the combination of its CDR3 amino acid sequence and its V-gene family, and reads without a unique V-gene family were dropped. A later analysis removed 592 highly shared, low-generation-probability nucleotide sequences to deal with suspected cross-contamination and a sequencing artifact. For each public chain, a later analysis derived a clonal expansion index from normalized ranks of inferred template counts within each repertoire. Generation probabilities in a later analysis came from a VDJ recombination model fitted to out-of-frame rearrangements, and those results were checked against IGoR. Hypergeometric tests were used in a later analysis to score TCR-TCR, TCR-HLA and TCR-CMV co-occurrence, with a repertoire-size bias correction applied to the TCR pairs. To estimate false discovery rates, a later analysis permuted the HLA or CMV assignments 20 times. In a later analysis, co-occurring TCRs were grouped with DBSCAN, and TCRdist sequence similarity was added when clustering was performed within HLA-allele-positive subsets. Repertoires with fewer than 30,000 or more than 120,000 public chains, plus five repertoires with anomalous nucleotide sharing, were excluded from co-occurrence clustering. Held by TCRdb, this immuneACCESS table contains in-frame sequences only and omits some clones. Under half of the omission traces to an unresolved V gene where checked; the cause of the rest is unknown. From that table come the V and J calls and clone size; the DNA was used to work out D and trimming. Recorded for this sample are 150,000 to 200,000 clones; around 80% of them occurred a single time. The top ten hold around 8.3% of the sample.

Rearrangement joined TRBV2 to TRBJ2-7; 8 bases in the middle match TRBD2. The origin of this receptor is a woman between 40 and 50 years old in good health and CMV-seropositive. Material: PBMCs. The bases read TGTGCCAGCAGGCGACCAGCGGGAGCTTTGTACGAGCAGTACTTC. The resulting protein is CASRRPAGALYEQYF.